The text below deals with one T cell receptor beta chain. Its binding antigen is unknown. Base qualities are not at hand, and no much larger clone is one base apart. The CDR3 runs 12 residues from the cysteine to the phenylalanine. Of all the DNA, just the CDR3 is kept, 36 bases in frame from base 1. V is trimmed back by 6 bases and J by 14 bases, and the junction contains 12 bases that no gene match accounts for. CDR1 and CDR2, looked up from the germline V gene (reference sequence), are MNHEY and SMNVEV. The TCR beta CDR3 regions were amplified from the RNA transcripts. The TCR CDR3 was subjected to a first round of RT-PCR using the HTBI primer set and the Qiagen OneStep RT-PCR kit. A second multiplex PCR round built the libraries, followed by size selection and purification. Sequencing of the libraries was done on an Illumina HiSeq2000 using paired-end 100 bp reads. The paper's data handling went like this. SOAPnuke was used to process the raw data, with reads discarded if the reads contained adapters or uncalled bases, had a mean Phred below 15, or lacked an exact constant-primer or identifier match. High-quality paired reads were merged with COPE v1.2.5, and unique nucleotide sequences were defined as clonotypes. MiTCR v1.1 was used to align the clonotypes against IMGT TRBV, TRBD and TRBJ reference segments. The analysis included only V-J combinations with a frequency above 0.0001, which together covered 99% to 99.2% of the repertoires. A TCS score was defined as the ratio between F50 (clonal expansion) and ExV (chaos), using BLOSUM62-based TCRdist between CDR3 peptides within each V-J. Welch's t-statistics and random forest reduced just over 500 V-J features to about 13, which were used in a naive Bayes classifier (R e1071). TCRdb applied fastp at Q25 and MiXCR to the public reads, then kept only in-frame beta chains. Duplicate CDR3 protein sequences are folded into a single record with the most common DNA and genes. The V and J calls and clone size come from TCRdb's table, not from the authors' own analysis. The sample profile shows 460,000 or so distinct CDR3 sequences; approximately 15% of them were found once. About a sixth of the sample is in the top ten clones.

The record originates from a study of T cells in Graves' hyperthyroidism and ophthalmopathy (dated by TCRdb to between 2018 and 2021). Notes on the research overall: Peripheral blood samples were taken at the time of initial diagnosis, prior to any treatment. Whether ophthalmopathy could be predicted prospectively was tested in an independent validation cohort made up of 18 to 20 hyperthyroidism patients plus 17 patients who later progressed to ophthalmopathy. The paper reports TCR Vbeta CDR3 sequencing of 130 to 150 peripheral blood samples: 43 ophthalmopathy, about 75 hyperthyroidism and 17 progressor patients. Once sampling was done, hyperthyroidism patients were given methimazole at a starting dose of 30 mg daily, whereas ophthalmopathy patients were given high-dose intravenous methylprednisolone. The 100 discovery patients were randomly split 7:3 into training and test sets. A discovery cohort of fewer than 110 patients, 43 with Graves' ophthalmopathy and more than 55 with stable Graves' hyperthyroidism, was used to find distinguishing TCR V-J signatures. In more than five Graves' hyperthyroidism patients, the study also compared T-cell repertoires from thyroid tissue with T-cell repertoires from blood. What the work shows at the level of the full study, not this receptor alone: During validation, the model predicted progression to ophthalmopathy a median of around 7 months ahead of onset, with approximately 71% sensitivity and 72% to 85% specificity. No statistical method was used to fix the sample size in advance, and group allocation was not hidden from the investigators. In cross-validation, a model built on a 13 V-J signature told ophthalmopathy apart from stable hyperthyroidism with approximately 90% sensitivity and approximately 81% specificity, and in testing the same model reached 80%/75%. Most expanded thyroid clonotypes (frequency above 0.001) were also detected in blood, a finding suggesting that blood repertoires may reflect thyroid immune responses.

Stable Graves' hyperthyroidism was defined as no progression to ophthalmopathy during 18 months of follow-up. Hyperthyroidism patients were aged 18 to 65 years and newly diagnosed, with disease duration of less than 2 months. The study excluded patients with uncontrolled infections, other autoimmune diseases, pregnancy or lactation. Diagnoses relied on clinical symptoms, serum thyroxine and TRAb, thyroid ultrasound and orbital computed tomography. PBMCs were isolated from approximately 10 ml of fresh peripheral blood by Ficoll-Paque density gradient centrifugation. Total RNA was extracted with Trizol reagent, and quality was checked on an Agilent 2100 Bioanalyzer.

The TCR comes from a woman aged 18-29 years with Graves' hyperthyroidism. Source material: blood. The sequence links TRBV27 to TRBJ1-2, with TRBD1 identical over 7 junction bases. The CDR3 reads as follows: CASRLPTGVATF. Here is the DNA: TGTGCCAGCAGGTTACCTACAGGGGTTGCGACCTTC.